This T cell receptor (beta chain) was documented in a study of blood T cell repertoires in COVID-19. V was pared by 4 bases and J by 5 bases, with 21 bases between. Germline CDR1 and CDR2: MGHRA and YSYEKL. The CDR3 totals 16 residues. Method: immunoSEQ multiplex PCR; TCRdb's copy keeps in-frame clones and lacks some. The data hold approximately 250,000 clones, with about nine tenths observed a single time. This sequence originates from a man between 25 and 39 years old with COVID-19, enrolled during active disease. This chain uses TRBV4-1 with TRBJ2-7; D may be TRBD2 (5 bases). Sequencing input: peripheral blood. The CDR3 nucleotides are TGCGCCAGCAGCCCTCAAGGGAGACTCCTCCGCGACGAGCAGTACTTC. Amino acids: CASSPQGRLLRDEQYF.